This TCR beta chain was obtained from a study of cytomegalovirus exposure and HLA in healthy donors. Points on this clone: Its antigen is as yet unknown.

The germline V gene encodes CDR1 MGHDK and CDR2 SYGVNS. This CDR3 is 15 amino acids long. The V gene lost 3 bases and the J gene lost 7 bases, with 18 bases spanning the gap. Study conclusions and caveats: Earlier analysis yielded a pattern in which most TCR beta V segments were productive about 87% or about 30% of the time.

A multiplex PCR was run with 60 Vbeta primers and 13 Jbeta primers. The method was immunoSEQ multiplex PCR; TCRdb's version includes in-frame clones alone and lacks a portion of them. The sample table sets out under 65,000 clones. The TCR originated in a woman aged 40-49 years in good health and CMV-seronegative. The sample taken for sequencing was PBMCs. The chain links TRBV25-1 to TRBJ1-2; a weak D match, TRBD1 (6 bases). The DNA for the CDR3 is TGTGCCAGCAGTGACGGACAGCCCCACATCGCTGGCTACACCTTC. Its protein product is CASSDGQPHIAGYTF.